Listed below are T cell receptor beta chains from one sample, sequenced in a study of blood T cell repertoires in COVID-19. TCRdb's table, derived via immunoSEQ multiplex PCR, lists solely in-frame clones and lacks some. This table holds tens of thousands of clones, roughly 78% found once. The sequencing sample was made of peripheral blood. These receptors were taken from a man over 45 with active or convalescent COVID-19. Both conserved end residues are part of each CDR3. Fields, in order: J gene, clone size, D gene, V gene, CDR3 protein, CDR3 DNA. D genes are given only for firm matches. The listing skips clone size in some rows; elsewhere it reads once, few, many or a size class.

>TRBJ1-1|.|.|TRBV19
CASSTALGGWQAFF
TGTGCCAGTAGCACAGCACTTGGGGGGTGGCAAGCTTTCTTT
>TRBJ1-6|.|TRBD1|TRBV5-6
CASSGGQYNSPLHF
TGTGCCAGCAGCGGGGGACAGTATAATTCACCCCTCCACTTT
>TRBJ2-1|few|.|TRBV5-1
CARLRAGFINEQFF
TGCGCCCGCCTTAGAGCGGGTTTCATCAATGAGCAGTTCTTC
>TRBJ1-2|once|TRBD1|TRBV6-2/TRBV6-3
CASSPDRGIGYTF
TGTGCCAGCAGCCCAGACAGGGGGATTGGCTACACCTTC
>TRBJ2-3|.|.|TRBV19
CARTRRGTDTQYF
TGTGCCCGTACGAGGAGGGGAACAGATACGCAGTATTTT
>TRBJ1-2|.|.|TRBV10-3
CAITPAGGGYGYTF
TGTGCCATCACTCCGGCGGGGGGTGGCTATGGCTACACCTTC
>TRBJ1-6|.|TRBD1|TRBV12-3/TRBV12-4
CASSDRANSPLHF
TGTGCCAGCAGCGACAGGGCTAATTCACCCCTCCACTTT
>TRBJ2-2|.|.|TRBV3-1/TRBV3-2
CASSQANRVIAGELFF
TGTGCCAGCAGCCAGGCAAACAGGGTGATAGCCGGGGAGCTGTTTTTT
>TRBJ2-7|.|TRBD1|TRBV11-2
CASSFRDSMYF
TGTGCCAGCAGCTTCCGGGACAGTATGTACTTC
>TRBJ1-1|.|TRBD1|TRBV24-1
CATSDNTGVTEAFF
TGTGCCACCAGTGACAATACAGGGGTCACTGAAGCTTTCTTT
>TRBJ1-2|.|TRBD1|TRBV5-5
CASSSGQGGDYGYTF
TGTGCCAGCAGCTCCGGACAGGGGGGTGACTATGGCTACACCTTC
>TRBJ1-1|.|TRBD1|TRBV28
CASSRQGAYEAFF
TGTGCCAGCAGTCGACAGGGGGCCTATGAAGCTTTCTTT
>TRBJ1-5|few|TRBD1|TRBV28
CASRRPGTGVWQPQHF
TGTGCCAGCAGACGCCCCGGGACAGGGGTATGGCAGCCCCAGCATTTT
>TRBJ2-1|.|.|TRBV6-2/TRBV6-3
CASSYSRQDNSYNEQFF
TGTGCCAGCAGTTACTCGAGGCAGGACAATTCCTACAATGAGCAGTTCTTC
>TRBJ1-5|few|.|TRBV4-1
CASSQDRTPNQPQHF
TGCGCCAGCAGCCAAGATCGAACACCTAATCAGCCCCAGCATTTT
>TRBJ1-1|few|.|TRBV15
CATSMEGDTEAFF
TGTGCCACCAGCATGGAGGGTGACACTGAAGCTTTCTTT
>TRBJ1-6|.|TRBD1|TRBV4-1
CASSGEDRGVINSYNSPLHF
TGCGCCAGCAGCGGAGAGGACAGGGGGGTAATTAACTCCTATAATTCACCCCTCCACTTT
>TRBJ1-4|.|.|TRBV11-2
CASSLVVSLGANEKLFF
TGTGCCAGCAGCTTAGTTGTCAGCCTAGGGGCTAATGAAAAACTGTTTTTT
>TRBJ1-2|.|TRBD1|TRBV6-5
CASTQDRAYGYTF
TGTGCCAGCACTCAAGACAGGGCCTATGGCTACACCTTC
>TRBJ1-5|.|TRBD1|TRBV5-5
CASSWDRTNQPQHF
TGTGCCAGCAGCTGGGACAGGACTAATCAGCCCCAGCATTTT
>TRBJ2-1|.|TRBD2|TRBV24-1
CASSTSGAAYNEQFF
TGTGCCTCGAGTACTAGCGGGGCCGCCTACAATGAGCAGTTCTTC
>TRBJ1-4|.|.|TRBV19
CASSMREREKLFF
TGTGCCAGTAGTATGAGAGAGCGTGAAAAACTGTTTTTT
>TRBJ1-2|.|TRBD1|TRBV28
CASSVQTGTYGYTF
TGTGCCAGCAGTGTCCAGACAGGGACCTATGGCTACACCTTC